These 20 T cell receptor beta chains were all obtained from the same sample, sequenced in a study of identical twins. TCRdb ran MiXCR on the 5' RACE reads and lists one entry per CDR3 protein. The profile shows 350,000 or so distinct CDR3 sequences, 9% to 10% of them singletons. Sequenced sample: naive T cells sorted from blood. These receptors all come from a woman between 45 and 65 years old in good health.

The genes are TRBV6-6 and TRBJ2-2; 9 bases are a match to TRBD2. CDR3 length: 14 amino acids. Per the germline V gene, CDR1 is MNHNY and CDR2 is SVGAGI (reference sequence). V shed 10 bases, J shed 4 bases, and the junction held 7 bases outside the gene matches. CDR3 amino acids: CATPSGEGTGELFF. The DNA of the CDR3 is TGTGCCACCCCTAGCGGGGAGGGCACCGGGGAGCTGTTTTTT.

DNA of the CDR3: TGCAGTGCTGGGACAGGGGGTAGGACAGATACGCAGTATTTT. Translated, it gives CSAGTGGRTDTQYF. This sequence joins TRBV20-1 and TRBJ2-3; TRBD1 aligns across 11 bases. With V trimmed by 5 bases and J by 3 bases, 4 bases remained unmatched. Per germline, CDR1 DFQATT and CDR2 SNEGSKA (reference sequence). CDR3 size: 14 residues.

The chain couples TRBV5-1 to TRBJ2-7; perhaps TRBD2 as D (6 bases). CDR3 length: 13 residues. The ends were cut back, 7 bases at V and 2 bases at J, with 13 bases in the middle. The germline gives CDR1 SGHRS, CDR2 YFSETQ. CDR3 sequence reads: CASARGGTYEQYF. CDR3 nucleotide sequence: TGCGCCAGCGCGCGTGGGGGGACCTACGAGCAGTACTTC.

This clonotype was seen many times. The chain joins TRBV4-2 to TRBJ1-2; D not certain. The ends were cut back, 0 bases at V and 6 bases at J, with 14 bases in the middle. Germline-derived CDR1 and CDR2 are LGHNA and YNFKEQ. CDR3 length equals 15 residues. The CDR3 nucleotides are TGTGCCAGCAGCCAAGATGGACGGAGAACAAATGGCTACACCTTC. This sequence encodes CASSQDGRRTNGYTF.

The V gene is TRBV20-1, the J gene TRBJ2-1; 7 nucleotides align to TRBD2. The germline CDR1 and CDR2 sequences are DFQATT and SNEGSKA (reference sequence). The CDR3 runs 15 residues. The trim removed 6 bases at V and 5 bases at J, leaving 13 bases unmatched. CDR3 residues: CSARGRLAENNEQFF. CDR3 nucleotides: TGCAGTGCCCGGGGTCGGCTAGCGGAAAACAATGAGCAGTTCTTC.

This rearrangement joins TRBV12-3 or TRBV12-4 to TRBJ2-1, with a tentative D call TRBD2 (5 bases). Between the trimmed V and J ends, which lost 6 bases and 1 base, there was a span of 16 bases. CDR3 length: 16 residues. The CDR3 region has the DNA TGTGCCAGCAGGGACGGCCTAGCCGATTCCTACAATGAGCAGTTCTTC. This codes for CASRDGLADSYNEQFF.

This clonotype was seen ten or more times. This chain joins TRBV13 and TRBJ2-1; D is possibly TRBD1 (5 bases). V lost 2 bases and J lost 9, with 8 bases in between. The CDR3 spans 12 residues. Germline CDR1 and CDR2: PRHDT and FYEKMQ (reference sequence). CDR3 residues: CASSLRTPEQFF. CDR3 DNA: TGTGCCAGCAGCTTACGGACACCTGAGCAGTTCTTC.

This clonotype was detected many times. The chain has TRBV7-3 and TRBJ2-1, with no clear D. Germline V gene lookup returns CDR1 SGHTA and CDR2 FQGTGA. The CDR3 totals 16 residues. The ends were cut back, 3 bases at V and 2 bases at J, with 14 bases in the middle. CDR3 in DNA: TGTGCCAGCAGCTTCACCGCGGCAGCTACCTACAATGAGCAGTTCTTC. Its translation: CASSFTAAATYNEQFF.

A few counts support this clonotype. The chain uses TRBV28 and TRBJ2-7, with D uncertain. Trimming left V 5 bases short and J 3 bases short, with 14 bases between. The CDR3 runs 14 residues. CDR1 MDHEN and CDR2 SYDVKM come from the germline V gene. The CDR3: CASSPPLGYYEQYF. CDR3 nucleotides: TGTGCCAGCAGTCCGCCGTTGGGATACTACGAGCAGTACTTC. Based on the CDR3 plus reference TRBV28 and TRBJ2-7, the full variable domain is DVKVTQSSRYLVKRTGEKVFLECVQDMDHENMFWYRQDPGLGLRLIYFSYDVKMKEKGDIPEGYSVSREKKERFSLILESASTNQTSMYLCASSPPLGYYEQYFGPGTRLTVT.

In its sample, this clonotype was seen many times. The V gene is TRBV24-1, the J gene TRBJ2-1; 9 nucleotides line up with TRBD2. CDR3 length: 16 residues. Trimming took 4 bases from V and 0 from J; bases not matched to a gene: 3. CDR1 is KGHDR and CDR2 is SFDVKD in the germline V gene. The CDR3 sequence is CATSEPTSGSYNEQFF. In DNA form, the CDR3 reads TGTGCCACCAGTGAACCGACTAGCGGCTCCTACAATGAGCAGTTCTTC.

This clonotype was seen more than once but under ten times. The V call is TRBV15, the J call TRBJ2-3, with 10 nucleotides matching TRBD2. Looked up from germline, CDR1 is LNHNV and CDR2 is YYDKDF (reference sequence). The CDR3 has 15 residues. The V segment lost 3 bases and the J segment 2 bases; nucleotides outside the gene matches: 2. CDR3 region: CATSSGLADTDTQYF. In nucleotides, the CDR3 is TGTGCCACCAGCAGCGGACTAGCGGACACAGATACGCAGTATTTT.

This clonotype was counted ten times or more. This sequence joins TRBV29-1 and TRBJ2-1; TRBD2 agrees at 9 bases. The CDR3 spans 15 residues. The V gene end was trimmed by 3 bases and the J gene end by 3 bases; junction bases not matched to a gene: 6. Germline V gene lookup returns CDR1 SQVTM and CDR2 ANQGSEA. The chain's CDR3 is CSVEPSGNLYNEQFF. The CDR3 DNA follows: TGCAGCGTTGAGCCTAGCGGGAACCTCTACAATGAGCAGTTCTTC.

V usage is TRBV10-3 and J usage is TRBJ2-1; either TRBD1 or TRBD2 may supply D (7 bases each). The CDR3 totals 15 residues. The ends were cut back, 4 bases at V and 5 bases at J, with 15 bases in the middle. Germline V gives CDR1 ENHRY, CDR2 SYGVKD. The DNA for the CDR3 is TGTGCCATCAGTGGGGGGGGAGACAGGGACAATGAGCAGTTCTTC. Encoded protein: CAISGGGDRDNEQFF.

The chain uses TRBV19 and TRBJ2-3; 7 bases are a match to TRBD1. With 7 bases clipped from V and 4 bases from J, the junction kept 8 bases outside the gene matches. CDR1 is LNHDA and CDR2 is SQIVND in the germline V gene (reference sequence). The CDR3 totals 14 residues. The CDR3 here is CASKTGSGPDTQYF. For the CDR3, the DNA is TGTGCCAGTAAGACAGGGTCGGGCCCAGATACGCAGTATTTT.

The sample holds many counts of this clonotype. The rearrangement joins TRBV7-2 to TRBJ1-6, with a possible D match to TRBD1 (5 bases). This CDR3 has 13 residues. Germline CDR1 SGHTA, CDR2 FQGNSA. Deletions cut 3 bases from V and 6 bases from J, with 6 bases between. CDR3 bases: TGTGCCAGCAGCTTGGGGCTTAATTCACCCCTCCACTTT. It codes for CASSLGLNSPLHF. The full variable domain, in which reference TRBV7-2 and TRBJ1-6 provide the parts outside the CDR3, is GAGVSQSPSNKVTEKGKDVELRCDPISGHTALYWYRQSLGQGLEFLIYFQGNSAPDKSGLPSDRFSAERTGGSVSTLTIQRTQQEDSAVYLCASSLGLNSPLHFGNGTRLTVT.

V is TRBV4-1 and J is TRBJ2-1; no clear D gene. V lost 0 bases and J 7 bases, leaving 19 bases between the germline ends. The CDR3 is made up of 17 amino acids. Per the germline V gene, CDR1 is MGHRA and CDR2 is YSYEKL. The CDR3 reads CASSQEPSSALLNEQFF. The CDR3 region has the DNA TGCGCCAGCAGCCAAGAGCCATCCTCGGCACTCCTAAATGAGCAGTTCTTC.

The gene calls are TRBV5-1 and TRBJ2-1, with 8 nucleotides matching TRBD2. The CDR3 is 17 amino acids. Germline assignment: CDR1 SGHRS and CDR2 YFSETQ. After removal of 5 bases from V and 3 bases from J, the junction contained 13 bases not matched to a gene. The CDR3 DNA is TGCGCCAGCAGACTGGGTGGCGGGAGGAGAAGCTACAATGAGCAGTTCTTC. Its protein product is CASRLGGGRRSYNEQFF.

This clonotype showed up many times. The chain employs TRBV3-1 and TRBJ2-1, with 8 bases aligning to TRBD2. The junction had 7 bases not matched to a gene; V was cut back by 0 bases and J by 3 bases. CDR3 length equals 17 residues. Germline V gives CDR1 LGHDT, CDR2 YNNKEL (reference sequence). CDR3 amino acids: CASSQETGSGVYNEQFF. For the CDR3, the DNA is TGTGCCAGCAGCCAAGAAACAGGTAGCGGGGTCTACAATGAGCAGTTCTTC.

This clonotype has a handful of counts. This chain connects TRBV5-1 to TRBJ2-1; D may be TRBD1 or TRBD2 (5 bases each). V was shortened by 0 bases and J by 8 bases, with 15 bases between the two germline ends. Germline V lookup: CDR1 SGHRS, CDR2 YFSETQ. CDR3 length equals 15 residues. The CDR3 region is CASSLVGGIFYEQFF. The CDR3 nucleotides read TGCGCCAGCAGCTTGGTTGGGGGAATCTTCTATGAGCAGTTCTTC.

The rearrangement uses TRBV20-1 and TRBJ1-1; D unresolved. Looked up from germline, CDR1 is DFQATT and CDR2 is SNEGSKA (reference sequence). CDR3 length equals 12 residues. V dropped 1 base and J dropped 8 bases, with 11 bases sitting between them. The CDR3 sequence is CSARVPGLEAFF. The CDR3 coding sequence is TGCAGTGCTAGAGTACCGGGATTAGAAGCTTTCTTT.